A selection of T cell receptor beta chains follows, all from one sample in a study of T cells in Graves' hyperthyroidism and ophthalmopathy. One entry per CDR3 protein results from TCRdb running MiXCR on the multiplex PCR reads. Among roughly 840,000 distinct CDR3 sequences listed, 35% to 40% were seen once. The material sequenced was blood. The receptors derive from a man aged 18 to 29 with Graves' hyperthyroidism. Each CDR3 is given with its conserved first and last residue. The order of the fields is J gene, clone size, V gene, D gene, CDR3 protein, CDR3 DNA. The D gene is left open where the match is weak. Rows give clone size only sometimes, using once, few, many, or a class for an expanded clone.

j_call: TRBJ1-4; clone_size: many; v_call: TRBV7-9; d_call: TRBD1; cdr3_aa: CASSPRDSDNEKLFF; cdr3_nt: TGTGCCAGCAGCCCCCGGGACAGCGATAATGAAAAACTGTTTTTT
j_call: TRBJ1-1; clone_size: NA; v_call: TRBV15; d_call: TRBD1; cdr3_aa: CATPNYTGVGEAFF; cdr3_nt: TGTGCCACCCCTAATTATACAGGGGTGGGGGAAGCTTTCTTT
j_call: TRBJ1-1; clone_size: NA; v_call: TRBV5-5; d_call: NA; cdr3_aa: CASSLARAGAEAFF; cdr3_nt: TGTGCCAGCAGCTTGGCCCGGGCGGGCGCTGAAGCTTTCTTT
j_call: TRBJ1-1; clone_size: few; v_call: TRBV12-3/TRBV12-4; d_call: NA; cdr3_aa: CASRPVGEKEAFF; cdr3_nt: TGTGCCAGCAGGCCAGTGGGGGAGAAGGAAGCTTTCTTT
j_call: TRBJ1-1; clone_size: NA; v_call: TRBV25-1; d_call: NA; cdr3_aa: CASSLSGRGTEAFF; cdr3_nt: TGTGCCAGCAGTTTATCCGGTAGGGGCACTGAAGCTTTCTTT
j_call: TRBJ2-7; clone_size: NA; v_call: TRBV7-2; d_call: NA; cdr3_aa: CASSLGNGGQGYEQYF; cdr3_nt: TGTGCCAGCAGCTTAGGGAACGGGGGGCAAGGTTACGAGCAGTACTTC
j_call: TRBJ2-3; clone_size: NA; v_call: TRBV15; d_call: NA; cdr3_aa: CATSRDVVGAGDTQYF; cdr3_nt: TGTGCCACCAGCAGAGATGTTGTAGGTGCTGGCGATACGCAGTATTTT
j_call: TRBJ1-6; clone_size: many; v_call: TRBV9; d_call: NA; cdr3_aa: CASSVDVGRSPLHF; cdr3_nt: TGTGCCAGCAGCGTAGATGTAGGGAGATCACCCCTCCACTTT
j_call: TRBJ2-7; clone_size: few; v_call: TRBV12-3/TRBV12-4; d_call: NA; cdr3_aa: CASSPTWSYEQYF; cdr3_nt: TGTGCCAGCAGCCCGACATGGAGCTACGAGCAGTACTTC
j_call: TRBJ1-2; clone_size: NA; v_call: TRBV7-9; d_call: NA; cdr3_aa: CASSLAGGAGPSGYTF; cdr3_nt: TGTGCCAGCAGCTTGGCGGGGGGGGCAGGGCCCTCAGGCTACACCTTC
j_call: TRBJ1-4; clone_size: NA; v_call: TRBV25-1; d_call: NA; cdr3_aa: CASSAYTRGNEKLFF; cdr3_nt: TGTGCCAGCAGTGCCTATACCAGGGGTAATGAAAAACTGTTTTTT
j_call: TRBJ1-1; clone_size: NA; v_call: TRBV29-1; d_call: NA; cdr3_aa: CSALQVANTEAFF; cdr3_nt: TGCAGCGCATTACAGGTGGCGAACACTGAAGCTTTCTTT
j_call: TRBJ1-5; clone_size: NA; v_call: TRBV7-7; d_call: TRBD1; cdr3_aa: CASSDQKAGTATIANQPQHF; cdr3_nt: TGTGCTAGCAGCGACCAGAAAGCCGGGACAGCTACTATAGCAAATCAGCCCCAGCATTTT
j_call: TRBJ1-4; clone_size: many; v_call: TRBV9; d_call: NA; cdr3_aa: CASSVGGEMYEKLFF; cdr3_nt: TGTGCCAGCAGCGTAGGGGGGGAGATGTACGAAAAACTGTTTTTT
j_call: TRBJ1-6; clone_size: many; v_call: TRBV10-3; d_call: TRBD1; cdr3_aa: CAISDGTGWADSPLHF; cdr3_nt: TGTGCCATCAGTGACGGGACAGGGTGGGCGGACTCACCCCTCCACTTT
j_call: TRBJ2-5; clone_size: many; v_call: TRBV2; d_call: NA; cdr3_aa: CASSLAVGGETQYF; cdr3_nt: TGTGCCAGCTCTTTGGCAGTGGGCGGGGAGACCCAGTACTTC
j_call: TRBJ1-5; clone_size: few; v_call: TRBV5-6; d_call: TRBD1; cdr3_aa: CASSLGLNRGLRSNQPQHF; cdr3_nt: TGTGCCAGCAGCTTGGGTCTTAACAGGGGGCTGAGGAGCAATCAGCCCCAGCATTTT
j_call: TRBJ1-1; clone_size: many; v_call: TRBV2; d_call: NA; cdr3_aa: CASSGTANTEAFF; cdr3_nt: TGTGCCAGCAGTGGGACGGCGAACACTGAAGCTTTCTTT
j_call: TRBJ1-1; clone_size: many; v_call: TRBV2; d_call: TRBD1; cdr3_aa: CASSEVGGGPSTEAFF; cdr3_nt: TGTGCCAGCAGTGAAGTAGGAGGGGGCCCTAGTACTGAAGCTTTCTTT
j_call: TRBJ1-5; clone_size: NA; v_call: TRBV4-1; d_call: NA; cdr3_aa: CASSQDWPNQPQHF; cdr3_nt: TGCGCCAGCAGCCAAGATTGGCCCAATCAGCCCCAGCATTTT
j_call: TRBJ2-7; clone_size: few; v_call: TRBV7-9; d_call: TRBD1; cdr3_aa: CASSLLRDRGYEQYF; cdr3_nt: TGCGCCAGCAGCCTCCTCCGGGACAGGGGCTACGAGCAGTACTTC
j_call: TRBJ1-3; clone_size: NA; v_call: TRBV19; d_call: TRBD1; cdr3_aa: CASSPYPGTAGNTIYF; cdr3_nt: TGTGCCAGTAGTCCTTACCCAGGGACAGCTGGAAACACCATATATTTT
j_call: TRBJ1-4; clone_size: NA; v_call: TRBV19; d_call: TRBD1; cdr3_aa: CASATGVKEKLFF; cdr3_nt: TGTGCCAGTGCAACAGGGGTGAAGGAAAAACTGTTTTTT
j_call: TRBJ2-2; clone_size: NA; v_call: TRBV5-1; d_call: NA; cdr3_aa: CASSWGDGNTGELFF; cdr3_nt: TGCGCCAGCAGCTGGGGGGACGGAAACACCGGGGAGCTGTTTTTT
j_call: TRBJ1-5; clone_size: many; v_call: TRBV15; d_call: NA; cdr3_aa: CATSRDPVGGQPQHF; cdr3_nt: TGTGCCACCAGCAGAGACCCAGTGGGGGGTCAGCCCCAGCATTTT
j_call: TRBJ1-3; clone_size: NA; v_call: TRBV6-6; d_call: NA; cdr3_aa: CASSYSETLGNTIYF; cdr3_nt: TGTGCCAGCAGTTACTCAGAAACTTTAGGAAACACCATATATTTT
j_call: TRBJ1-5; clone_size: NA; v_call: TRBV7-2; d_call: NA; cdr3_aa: CASSLMPGPDQPQHF; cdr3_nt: TGTGCCAGCAGCTTGATGCCGGGACCTGATCAGCCCCAGCATTTT
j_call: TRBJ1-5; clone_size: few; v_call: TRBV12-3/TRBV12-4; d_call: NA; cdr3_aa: CASSSPNRSQPQHF; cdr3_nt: TGTGCCAGCAGTTCCCCCAACCGGAGCCAGCCCCAGCATTTT
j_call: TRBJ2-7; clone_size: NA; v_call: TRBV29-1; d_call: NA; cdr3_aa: CSAAQGLGSYEQYF; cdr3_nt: TGCAGCGCAGCACAGGGCTTGGGGAGTTACGAGCAGTACTTC
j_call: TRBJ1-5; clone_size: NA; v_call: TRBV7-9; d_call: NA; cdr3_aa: CASSLEGDSQPQHF; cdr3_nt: TGTGCCAGCAGCTTAGAGGGTGATAGTCAGCCCCAGCATTTT
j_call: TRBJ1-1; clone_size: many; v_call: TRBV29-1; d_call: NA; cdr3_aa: CSVNLKGGAFF; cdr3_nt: TGCAGCGTTAATCTTAAGGGGGGAGCTTTCTTT
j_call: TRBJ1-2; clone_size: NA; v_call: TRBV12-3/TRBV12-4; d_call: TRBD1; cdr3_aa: CASRGTGMGYGYTF; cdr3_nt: TGTGCCAGCAGAGGGACAGGAATGGGCTATGGCTACACCTTC
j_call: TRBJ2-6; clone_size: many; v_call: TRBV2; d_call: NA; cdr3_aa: CASSGDSSGANVLTF; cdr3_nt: TGTGCCAGCAGTGGTGATAGCTCTGGGGCCAACGTCCTGACTTTC
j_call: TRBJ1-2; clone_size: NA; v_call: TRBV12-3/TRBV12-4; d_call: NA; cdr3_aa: CASSFRGNGYTF; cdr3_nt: TGTGCCAGCAGCTTCCGGGGGAATGGCTACACCTTC
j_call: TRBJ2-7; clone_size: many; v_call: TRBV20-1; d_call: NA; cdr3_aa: CSARRWGSYEQYF; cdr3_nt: TGCAGTGCTAGACGCTGGGGCTCCTACGAGCAGTACTTC
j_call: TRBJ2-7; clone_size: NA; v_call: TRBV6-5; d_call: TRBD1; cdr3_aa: CASSADRVGSYEQYF; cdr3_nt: TGTGCCAGCAGTGCGGACAGGGTAGGGTCCTACGAGCAGTACTTC
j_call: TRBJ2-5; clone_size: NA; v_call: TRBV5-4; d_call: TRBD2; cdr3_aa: CASSVPGLAGGETQYF; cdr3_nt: TGTGCCAGCAGCGTCCCGGGACTAGCCGGGGGAGAGACCCAGTACTTC
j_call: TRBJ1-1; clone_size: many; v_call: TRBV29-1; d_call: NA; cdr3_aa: CSTRSLGATEAFF; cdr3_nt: TGCAGCACACGTAGCCTCGGTGCCACTGAAGCTTTCTTT
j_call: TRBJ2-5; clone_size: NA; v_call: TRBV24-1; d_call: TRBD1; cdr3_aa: CASSGQGEGTQYF; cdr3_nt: TGTGCCAGCAGCGGACAGGGGGAGGGGACCCAGTACTTC
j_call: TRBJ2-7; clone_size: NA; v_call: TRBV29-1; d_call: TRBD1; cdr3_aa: CSVTRDRGPYEQYF; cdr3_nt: TGCAGCGTTACCCGGGACAGGGGACCCTACGAGCAGTACTTC
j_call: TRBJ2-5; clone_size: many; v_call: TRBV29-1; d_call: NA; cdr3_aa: CSVVGPVETQYF; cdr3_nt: TGCAGCGTTGTGGGCCCGGTGGAGACCCAGTACTTC
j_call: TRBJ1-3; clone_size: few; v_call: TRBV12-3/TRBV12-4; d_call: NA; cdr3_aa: CASSSRRVKGSGNTIYF; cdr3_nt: TGTGCCAGCAGCTCTCGAAGGGTCAAGGGTTCTGGAAACACCATATATTTT
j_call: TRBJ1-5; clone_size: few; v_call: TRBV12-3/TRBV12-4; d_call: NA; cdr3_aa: CASSLDVEPQHF; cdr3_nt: TGTGCCAGCAGTTTAGATGTGGAGCCCCAGCATTTT
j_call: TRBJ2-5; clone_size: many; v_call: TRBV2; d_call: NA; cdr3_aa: CASSERDVQETQYF; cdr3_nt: TGTGCCAGCAGTGAAAGGGACGTTCAAGAGACCCAGTACTTC
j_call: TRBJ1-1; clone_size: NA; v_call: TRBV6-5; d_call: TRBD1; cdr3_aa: CASSVQGFANTEALF; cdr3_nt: TGTGCCAGCAGTGTACAGGGGTTCGCGAACACTGAAGCTCTCTTT
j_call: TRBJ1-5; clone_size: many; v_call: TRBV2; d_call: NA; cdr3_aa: CASRQGQNQPQHF; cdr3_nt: TGTGCCAGTAGGCAGGGCCAGAATCAGCCCCAGCATTTT
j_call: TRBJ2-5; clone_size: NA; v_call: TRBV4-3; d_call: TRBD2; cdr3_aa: CASSQGAGVEETQYF; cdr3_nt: TGCGCCAGCAGCCAAGGAGCGGGAGTAGAGGAGACCCAGTACTTC
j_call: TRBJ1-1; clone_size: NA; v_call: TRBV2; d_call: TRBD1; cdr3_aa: CASSVSNKQGAGTEAFF; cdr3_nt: TGTGCCAGCAGCGTCTCTAATAAACAGGGGGCGGGCACTGAAGCTTTCTTT